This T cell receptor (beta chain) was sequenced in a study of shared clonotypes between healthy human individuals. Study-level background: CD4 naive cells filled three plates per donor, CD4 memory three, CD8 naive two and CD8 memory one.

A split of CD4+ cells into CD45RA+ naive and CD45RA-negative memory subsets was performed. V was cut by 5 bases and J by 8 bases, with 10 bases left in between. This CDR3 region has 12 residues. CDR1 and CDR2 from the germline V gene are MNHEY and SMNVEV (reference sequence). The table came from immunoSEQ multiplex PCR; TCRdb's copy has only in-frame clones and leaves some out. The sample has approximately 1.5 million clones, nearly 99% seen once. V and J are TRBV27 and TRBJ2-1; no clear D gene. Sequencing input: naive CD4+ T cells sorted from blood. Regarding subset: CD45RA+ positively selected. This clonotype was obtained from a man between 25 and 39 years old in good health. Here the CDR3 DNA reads TGTGCCAGCAGTCCAATAAAGGATGAGCAGTTCTTC. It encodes CASSPIKDEQFF.